Listed here are 6 T cell receptor beta chains from one sample, sequenced in a study of blood T cell repertoires in COVID-19. Clones were sequenced by immunoSEQ multiplex PCR, and TCRdb holds only the in-frame ones, with some missing. Of 26,000 or so clones listed, around 66% are singletons. Sequenced input: peripheral blood. The source of these receptors is a man aged 60-69 years with active or convalescent COVID-19.

This clone has just a few counts. The chain recombines TRBV5-5 with TRBJ2-7, with 10 bases that match TRBD1. CDR3 length equals 16 residues. The J segment lost 5 bases and the V segment lost 3 bases, leaving 11 bases of the junction unmatched. Germline CDR1 and CDR2: SGHKS and YYEKEE (reference sequence). The CDR3 spells CASSSRTGGGFHEQYF. CDR3 nucleotide sequence: TGTGCCAGCAGCTCGCGGACAGGGGGGGGTTTCCACGAGCAGTACTTC.

The rearrangement joins TRBV2 to TRBJ1-2; D remains ambiguous. Germline V lookup: CDR1 SNHLY, CDR2 FYNNEI. V shed 7 bases and J shed 10 bases, with 22 bases lying between them. This CDR3 is 14 amino acids long. CDR3 sequence: CASNKDRTAGPYTF. The CDR3, as DNA: TGTGCCAGCAATAAAGACCGGACGGCGGGCCCCTACACCTTC.

The sample holds a few counts of this clone. CDR3: CASSNSGRLPYEQYF. CDR3 in DNA: TGTGCCAGCAGCAATAGCGGGAGGCTGCCCTACGAGCAGTACTTC. The chain employs TRBV5-4 and TRBJ2-7; TRBD2 matches 10 bases. CDR1 is SGHNT, CDR2 YYREEE, per germline (reference sequence). J gave up 2 bases and V 4 bases, and 6 bases lay outside the gene matches. The CDR3 spans 15 residues. The full variable domain, in which reference TRBV5-4 and TRBJ2-7 provide the parts outside the CDR3, is ETGVTQSPTHLIKTRGQQVTLRCSSQSGHNTVSWYQQALGQGPQFIFQYYREEENGRGNFPPRFSGLQFPNYSSELNVNALELDDSALYLCASSNSGRLPYEQYFGPGTRLTVT.

A single count supports this clone. The chain recombines TRBV20-1 with TRBJ2-1; no firm D call. The length of the CDR3 is 11 residues. Trimming took 6 bases from V and 6 from J, leaving 9 bases between them. CDR1 is DFQATT and CDR2 is SNEGSKA in the germline V gene (reference sequence). CDR3 region: CSAAVFNEQFF. Here the CDR3 DNA reads TGCAGTGCGGCCGTTTTCAATGAGCAGTTCTTC.

J is TRBJ1-5 and V is TRBV28, with a tentative D call TRBD1 (5 bases). Trimming removed 2 bases from V and 2 bases from J, with 13 bases in between. The length of the CDR3 is 16 residues. Germline values: CDR1 MDHEN, CDR2 SYDVKM. The CDR3 coding sequence is TGTGCCAGCAGTTTACGAACTTGGGGGGGCAATCAGCCCCAGCATTTT. It encodes CASSLRTWGGNQPQHF.

This clone was counted a single time. The CDR3 protein is CASSLTSGGAETQYF. As DNA, the CDR3 is TGCGCCAGCAGCCTGACTAGCGGGGGGGCAGAGACCCAGTACTTC. V and J are TRBV5-1 and TRBJ2-5; 14 positions match TRBD2. The CDR3 sequence is 15 residues long. Germline values: CDR1 SGHRS, CDR2 YFSETQ. J gave up 4 bases and V 4 bases, and 3 bases lay outside the gene matches.